The present entry profiles one TCR beta chain with its context. The record originates from a study of T cell responses to AZD1222 COVID-19 vaccine. Repertoires were generated with immunoSEQ multiplex PCR, while TCRdb's copy carries only in-frame clones and drops some. The repertoire has roughly 150,000 clones, 85% to 95% of them found once; the top ten carry about 1.5%. CDR3 length: 17 amino acids. Germline lookup yields CDR1 LNHDA and CDR2 SQIVND (reference sequence). V was pared by 3 bases and J by 5 bases, with 6 bases of the junction left unmatched. J is TRBJ2-2 and V is TRBV19, with 13 bases lining up with TRBD2. Sequencing used peripheral blood, obtained on day 0 of AZD1222 vaccination. This clonotype originated in an adult in good health. The CDR3 DNA reads TGTGCCAGTAGTATTTTCGGACTAGCGGGAGTTACCGGGGAGCTGTTTTTT. Its translation: CASSIFGLAGVTGELFF.